Sequencing of this T cell receptor (beta chain) was carried out in a study of blood T cell repertoires in COVID-19. For the study at large: The study drew acute and convalescent COVID-19 samples from the United States, Italy and Spain. T cells, B-cell-depleted T cells, or PBMCs provided the cDNA or gDNA that served as material.

Original analysis: Quantification of nucleated cells was approximated via reference gene primer amplification. Here immunoSEQ multiplex PCR was the method, and the copy in TCRdb shows in-frame clones only, minus some. V, J and clone size reflect that table, while D and trimming were determined from the DNA. Of approximately 210,000 clones listed, over 70% are singletons. Trimming pared 9 bases from V and 2 bases from J, leaving 13 bases between. Germline V CDR1 and CDR2: MDHEN, SYDVKM. The CDR3 is made up of 13 amino acids. The sequencing input was peripheral blood. The chain uses TRBV28 and TRBJ1-1; D not certain. This TCR came from a woman in her forties or fifties with acute or convalescent COVID-19. Here the CDR3 reads CASSGEGNTEAFF. The CDR3 coding sequence is TGTGCCAGTTCCGGGGAGGGAAACACTGAAGCTTTCTTT.